This T cell receptor beta chain was profiled in a study of blood T cell repertoires in COVID-19 (dated by TCRdb to about 2020). For context, the study as a whole: Collaborator samples came from the United States, Italy and Spain and covered acute and convalescent phases of COVID-19. The prospective study material was composed of cDNA or gDNA derived from T cells, B-cell-depleted T cells, or PBMCs. Deeply sampled blood TCRbeta repertoires from subjects exposed to, actively infected with, or recovered from COVID-19 were included in the dataset. The repertoires were made available in a free public database intended to serve as a resource for research on the immune response to SARS-CoV-2. The samples were drawn from the first 160 participants of the ongoing ImmuneRACE study and from more than 1,000 subjects provided by 6 global collaborators. A de-identified subject ID, COVID-19 status, age in years and sex were almost always included in the sample metadata. Where HLA class I and class II types were available, the types were taken from metadata supplied by the sample provider, not from assay-based typing. Overall results and qualifications from the work: Clinical and demographic metadata were provided uncurated, with the amount varying by source and participant.

CDR1 LGHDT and CDR2 YNNKEL are derived from the germline V gene (reference sequence). The CDR3 starts with the cysteine, ends with the phenylalanine, and has 14 residues. Here the CDR3 DNA is all that survives: 42 bases in frame from base 1. At the junction V is shortened by 2 bases and J by 1 base, with 5 bases in between. The immunoSEQ Assay, a bias-controlled multiplex PCR, was used to amplify TCRbeta CDR3 regions from genomic DNA. In the original analysis: The number of nucleated cells in each sample was estimated by amplification of reference gene primers within the assay. To quantify the absolute abundance of each unique TCRbeta CDR3 rearrangement, sequence reads were collapsed and filtered. For each sample, productive Simpson clonality was calculated as the square root of Simpson's diversity index over productive rearrangements. As stored in TCRdb, this immuneACCESS dataset retains in-frame rearrangements with V and J assigned. A fraction of the clones does not appear; measured against another copy, unresolved V genes explain less than half of the discrepancy, and the remainder lacks a known reason. V and J calls and clone size are those listed in that table; D and trimming were worked out from the DNA. The sample table contains a few hundred thousand clones; only one count was recorded for around nine tenths of them. The ten largest clones take up about 3% of the sample.

As for this clone: What antigen it recognizes has not been identified. No much larger clone exists at a distance of one base, and base qualities are not known.

Whole blood was collected in K2EDTA tubes by collaborating institutions according to the institutions' own protocols. For TCRbeta analysis, collaborator samples were shipped as frozen whole blood, as isolated PBMCs, or as DNA extracted from either sample type. The V and J genes are TRBV3-1 (or the pseudogene TRBV3-2) and TRBJ2-2, with the D gene not confidently named. The clonotype comes from a human donor in a cohort sampled during active COVID-19. Sequenced material: peripheral blood. The CDR3 protein is CASSQQRNTGELFF. The nucleotide sequence reads as follows: TGTGCCAGCAGCCAACAGCGGAACACCGGGGAGCTGTTTTTT.